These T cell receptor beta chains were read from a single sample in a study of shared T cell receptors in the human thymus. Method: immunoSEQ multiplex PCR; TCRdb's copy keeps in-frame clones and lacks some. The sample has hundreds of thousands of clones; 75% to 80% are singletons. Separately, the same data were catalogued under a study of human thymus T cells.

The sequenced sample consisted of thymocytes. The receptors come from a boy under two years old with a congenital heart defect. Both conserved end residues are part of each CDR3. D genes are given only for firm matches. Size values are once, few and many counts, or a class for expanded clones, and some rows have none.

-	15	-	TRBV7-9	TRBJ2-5	CASSHPEGDRETQYF	TGTGCCAGCAGCCACCCCGAGGGGGATCGAGAGACCCAGTACTTC
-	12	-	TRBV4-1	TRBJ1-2	CASSQVEGGYTF	TGCGCCAGCAGCCAAGTAGAGGGTGGCTACACCTTC
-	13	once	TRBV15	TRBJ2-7	CATSIRTSGEQYF	TGTGCCACCAGCATACGGACTTCTGGCGAGCAGTACTTC
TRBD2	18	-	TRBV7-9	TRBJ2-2	CASSHRGKAGGPGGELFF	TGTGCCAGCAGCCACCGTGGTAAGGCGGGAGGGCCGGGCGGGGAGCTGTTTTTT
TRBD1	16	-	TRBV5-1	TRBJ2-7	CASSPGDRGIGYEQYF	TGCGCCAGCAGCCCAGGCGACAGGGGGATTGGCTACGAGCAGTACTTC
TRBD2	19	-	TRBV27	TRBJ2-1	CASSALLAGDMPGVPEQFF	TGTGCCAGCAGTGCCCTACTAGCGGGAGATATGCCCGGTGTCCCGGAGCAGTTCTTC
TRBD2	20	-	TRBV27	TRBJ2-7	CASSLSVPGLAGGTPYEQYF	TGTGCCAGCAGTTTATCGGTTCCGGGACTAGCGGGAGGGACACCCTACGAGCAGTACTTC
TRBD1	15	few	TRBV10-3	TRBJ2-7	CAISEGQGTFYEQYF	TGTGCCATCAGTGAGGGACAGGGGACCTTTTACGAGCAGTACTTC
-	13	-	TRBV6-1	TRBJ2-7	CASSEGTPYEQYF	TGTGCCAGCAGTGAAGGGACTCCCTACGAGCAGTACTTC
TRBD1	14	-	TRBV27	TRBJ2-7	CASSWTGEDYEQYF	TGTGCCAGCAGTTGGACAGGGGAGGACTACGAGCAGTACTTC
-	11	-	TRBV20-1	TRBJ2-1	CSARDKNEQFF	TGCAGTGCCCGCGACAAAAATGAGCAGTTCTTC
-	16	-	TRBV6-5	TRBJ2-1	CASSYGLAPRGNEQFF	TGTGCCAGCAGTTATGGCCTAGCGCCCCGAGGGAATGAGCAGTTCTTC
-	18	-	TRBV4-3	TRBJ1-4	CASSSGGVEGLANEKLFF	TGCGCCAGCAGCTCCGGAGGTGTGGAGGGTTTGGCTAATGAAAAACTGTTTTTT
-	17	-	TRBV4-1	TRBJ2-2	CASSPRGTFSNTGELFF	TGCGCCAGCAGCCCTCGTGGGACTTTCTCGAACACCGGGGAGCTGTTTTTT